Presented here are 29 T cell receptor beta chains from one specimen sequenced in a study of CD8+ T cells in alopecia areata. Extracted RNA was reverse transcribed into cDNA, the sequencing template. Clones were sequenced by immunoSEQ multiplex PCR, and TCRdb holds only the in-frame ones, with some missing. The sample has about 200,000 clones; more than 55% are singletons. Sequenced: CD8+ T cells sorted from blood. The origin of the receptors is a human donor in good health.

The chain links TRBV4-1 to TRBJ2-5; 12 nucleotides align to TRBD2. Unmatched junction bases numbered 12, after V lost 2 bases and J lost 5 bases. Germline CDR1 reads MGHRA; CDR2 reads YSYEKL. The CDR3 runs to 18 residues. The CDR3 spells CASSQLPTSGGLGETQYF. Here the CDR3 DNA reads TGCGCCAGCAGCCAACTTCCTACTAGCGGGGGGCTGGGGGAGACCCAGTACTTC.

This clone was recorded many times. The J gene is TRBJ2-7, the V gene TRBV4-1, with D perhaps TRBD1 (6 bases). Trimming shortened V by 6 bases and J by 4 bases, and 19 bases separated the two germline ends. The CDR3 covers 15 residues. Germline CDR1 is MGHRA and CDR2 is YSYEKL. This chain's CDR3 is CASSQTPGVGYEQYF. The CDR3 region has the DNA TGCGCCAGCAGTCAAACGCCAGGGGTCGGTTACGAGCAGTACTTC.

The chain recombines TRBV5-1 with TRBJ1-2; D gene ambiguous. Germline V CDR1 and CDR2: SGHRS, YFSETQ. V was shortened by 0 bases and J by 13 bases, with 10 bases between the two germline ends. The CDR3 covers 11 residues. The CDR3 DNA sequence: TGCGCCAGCAGCTTGGGGTCAGTCTGCACCTTC. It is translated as CASSLGSVCTF.

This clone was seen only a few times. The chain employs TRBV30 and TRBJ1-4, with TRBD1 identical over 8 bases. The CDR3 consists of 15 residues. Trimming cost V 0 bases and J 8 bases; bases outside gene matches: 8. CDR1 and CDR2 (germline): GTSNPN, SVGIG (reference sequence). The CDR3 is CAWSVGQGAGEKLFF. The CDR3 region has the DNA TGTGCCTGGAGTGTCGGCCAGGGGGCGGGAGAAAAACTGTTTTTT.

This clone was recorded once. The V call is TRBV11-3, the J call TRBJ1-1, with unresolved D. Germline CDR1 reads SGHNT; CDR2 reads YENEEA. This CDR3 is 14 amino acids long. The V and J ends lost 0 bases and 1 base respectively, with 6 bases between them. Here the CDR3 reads CASSLDFGNTEAFF. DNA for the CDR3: TGTGCCAGCAGCTTAGATTTCGGGAACACTGAAGCTTTCTTT.

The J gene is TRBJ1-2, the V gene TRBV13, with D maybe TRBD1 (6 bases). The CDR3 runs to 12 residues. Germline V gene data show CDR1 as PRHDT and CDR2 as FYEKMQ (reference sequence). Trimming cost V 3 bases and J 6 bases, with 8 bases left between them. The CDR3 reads CASSFDRNGYTF. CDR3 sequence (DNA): TGTGCCAGCAGCTTTGACAGGAATGGCTACACCTTC. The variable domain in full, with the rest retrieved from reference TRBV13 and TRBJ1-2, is AAGVIQSPRHLIKEKRETATLKCYPIPRHDTVYWYQQGPGQDPQFLISFYEKMQSDKGSIPDRFSAQQFSDYHSELNMSSLELGDSALYFCASSFDRNGYTFGSGTRLTVV.

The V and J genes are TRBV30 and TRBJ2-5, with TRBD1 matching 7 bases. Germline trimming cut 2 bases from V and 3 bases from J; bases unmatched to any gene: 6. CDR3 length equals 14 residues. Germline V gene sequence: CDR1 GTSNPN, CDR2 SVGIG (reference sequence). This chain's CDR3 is CAWSSGTVEETQYF. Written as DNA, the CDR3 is TGTGCCTGGAGTTCGGGGACAGTCGAAGAGACCCAGTACTTC.

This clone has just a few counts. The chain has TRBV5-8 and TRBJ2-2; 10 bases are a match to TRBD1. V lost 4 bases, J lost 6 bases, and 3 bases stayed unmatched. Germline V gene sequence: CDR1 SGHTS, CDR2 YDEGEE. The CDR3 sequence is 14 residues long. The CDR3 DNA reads TGTGCCAGCAGCCCCGACAGGGGGCCCGGGGAGCTGTTTTTT. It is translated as CASSPDRGPGELFF.

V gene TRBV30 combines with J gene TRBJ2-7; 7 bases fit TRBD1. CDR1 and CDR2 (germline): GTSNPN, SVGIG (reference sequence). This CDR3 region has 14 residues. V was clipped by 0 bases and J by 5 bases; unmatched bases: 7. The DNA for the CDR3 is TGTGCCTGGAGTGTACTGACAGGGACGAACGAGCAGTACTTC. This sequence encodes CAWSVLTGTNEQYF.

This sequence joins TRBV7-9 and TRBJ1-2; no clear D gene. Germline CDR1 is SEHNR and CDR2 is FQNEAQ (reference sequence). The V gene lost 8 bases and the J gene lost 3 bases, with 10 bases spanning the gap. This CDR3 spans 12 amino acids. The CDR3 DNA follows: TGTGCCAGCTCGGCAGACGACTATGGCTACACCTTC. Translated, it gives CASSADDYGYTF.

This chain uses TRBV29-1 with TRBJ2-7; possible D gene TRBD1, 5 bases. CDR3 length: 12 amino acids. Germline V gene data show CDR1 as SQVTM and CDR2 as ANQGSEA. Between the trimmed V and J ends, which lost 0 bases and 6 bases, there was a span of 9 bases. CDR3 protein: CSVEDGRGEQYF. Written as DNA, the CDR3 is TGCAGCGTTGAAGATGGTAGGGGCGAGCAGTACTTC.

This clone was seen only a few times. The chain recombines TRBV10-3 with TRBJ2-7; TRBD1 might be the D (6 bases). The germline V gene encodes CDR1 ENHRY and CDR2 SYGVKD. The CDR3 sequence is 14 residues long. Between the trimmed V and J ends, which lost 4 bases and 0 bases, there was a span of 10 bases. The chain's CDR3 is CAISVNRDSYEQYF. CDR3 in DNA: TGTGCCATCAGTGTAAACAGGGACTCCTACGAGCAGTACTTC.

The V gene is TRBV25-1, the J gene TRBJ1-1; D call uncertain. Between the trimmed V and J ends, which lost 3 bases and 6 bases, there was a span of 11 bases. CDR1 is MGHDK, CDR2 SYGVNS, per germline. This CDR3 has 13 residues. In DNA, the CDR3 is TGTGCCAGCAGTGACAGGCCACACGCTGAAGCTTTCTTT. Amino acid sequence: CASSDRPHAEAFF.

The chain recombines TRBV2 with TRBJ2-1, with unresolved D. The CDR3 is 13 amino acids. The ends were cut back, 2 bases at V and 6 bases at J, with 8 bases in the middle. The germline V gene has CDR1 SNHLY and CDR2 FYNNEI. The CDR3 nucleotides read TGTGCCAGCAGTGAAATCTTTGGCAATGAGCAGTTCTTC. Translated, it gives CASSEIFGNEQFF.

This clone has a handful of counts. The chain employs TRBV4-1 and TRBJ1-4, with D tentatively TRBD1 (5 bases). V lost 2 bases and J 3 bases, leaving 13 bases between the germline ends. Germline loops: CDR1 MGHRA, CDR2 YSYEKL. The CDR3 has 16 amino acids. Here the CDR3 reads CASSQFVGRANEKLFF. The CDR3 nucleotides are TGCGCCAGCAGCCAATTTGTGGGCAGGGCTAATGAAAAACTGTTTTTT.

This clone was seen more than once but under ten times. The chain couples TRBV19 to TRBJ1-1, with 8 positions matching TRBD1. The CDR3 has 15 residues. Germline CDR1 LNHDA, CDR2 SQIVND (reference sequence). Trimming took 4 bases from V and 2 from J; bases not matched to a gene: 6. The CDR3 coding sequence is TGTGCCAGTAGTAAGACGGACAGGGTAAACACTGAAGCTTTCTTT. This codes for CASSKTDRVNTEAFF.

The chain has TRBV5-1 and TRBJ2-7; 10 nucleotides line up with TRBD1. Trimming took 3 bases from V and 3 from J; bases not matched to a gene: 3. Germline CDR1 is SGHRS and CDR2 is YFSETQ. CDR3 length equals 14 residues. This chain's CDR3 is CASSWDRGYYEQYF. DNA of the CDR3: TGCGCCAGCAGCTGGGACAGGGGATACTACGAGCAGTACTTC. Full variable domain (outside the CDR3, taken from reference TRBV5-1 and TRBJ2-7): KAGVTQTPRYLIKTRGQQVTLSCSPISGHRSVSWYQQTPGQGLQFLFEYFSETQRNKGNFPGRFSGRQFSNSRSEMNVSTLELGDSALYLCASSWDRGYYEQYFGPGTRLTVT.

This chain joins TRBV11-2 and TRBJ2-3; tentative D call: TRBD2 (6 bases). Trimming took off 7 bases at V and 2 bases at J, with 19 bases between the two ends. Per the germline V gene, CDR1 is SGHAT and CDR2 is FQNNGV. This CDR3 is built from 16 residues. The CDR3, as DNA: TGTGCCAGCACCAACCGGGGCAGCGGGCCCACAGATACGCAGTATTTT. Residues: CASTNRGSGPTDTQYF.

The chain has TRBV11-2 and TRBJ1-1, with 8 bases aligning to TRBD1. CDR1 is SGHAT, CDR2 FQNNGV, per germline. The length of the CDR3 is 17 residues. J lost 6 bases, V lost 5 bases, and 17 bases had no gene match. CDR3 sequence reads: CASSPEAGGVRLAEAFF. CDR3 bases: TGTGCCAGCAGCCCCGAGGCAGGGGGCGTACGCCTGGCTGAAGCTTTCTTT. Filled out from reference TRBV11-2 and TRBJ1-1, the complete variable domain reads EAGVAQSPRYKIIEKRQSVAFWCNPISGHATLYWYQQILGQGPKLLIQFQNNGVVDDSQLPKDRFSAERLKGVDSTLKIQPAKLEDSAVYLCASSPEAGGVRLAEAFFGQGTRLTVV.

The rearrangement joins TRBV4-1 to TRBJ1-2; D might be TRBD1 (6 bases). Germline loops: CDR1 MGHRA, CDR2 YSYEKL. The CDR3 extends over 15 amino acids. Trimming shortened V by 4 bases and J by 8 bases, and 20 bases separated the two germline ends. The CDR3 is CASSRDTGTLRGYTF. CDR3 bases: TGCGCCAGCAGCCGAGATACCGGGACACTTAGAGGCTACACCTTC.

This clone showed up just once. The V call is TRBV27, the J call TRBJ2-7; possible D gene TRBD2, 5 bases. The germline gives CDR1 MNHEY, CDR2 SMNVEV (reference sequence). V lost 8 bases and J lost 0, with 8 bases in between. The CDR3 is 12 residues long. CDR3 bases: TGTGCCAGCGGGAGCAGCTCCTACGAGCAGTACTTC. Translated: CASGSSSYEQYF.

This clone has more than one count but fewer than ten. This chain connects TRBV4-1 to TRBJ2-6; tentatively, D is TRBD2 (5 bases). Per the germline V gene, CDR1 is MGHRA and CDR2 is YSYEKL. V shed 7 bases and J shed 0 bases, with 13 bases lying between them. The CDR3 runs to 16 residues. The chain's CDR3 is CASKEVPLSGANVLTF. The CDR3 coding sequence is TGCGCCAGCAAGGAGGTTCCTCTCTCTGGGGCCAACGTCCTGACTTTC.

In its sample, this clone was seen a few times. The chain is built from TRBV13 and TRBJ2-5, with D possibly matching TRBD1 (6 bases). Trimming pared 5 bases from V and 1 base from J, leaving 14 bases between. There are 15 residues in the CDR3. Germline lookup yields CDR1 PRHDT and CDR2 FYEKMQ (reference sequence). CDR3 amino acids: CASSQPGRGQETQYF. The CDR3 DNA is TGTGCCAGCAGCCAACCGGGCAGGGGCCAAGAGACCCAGTACTTC.

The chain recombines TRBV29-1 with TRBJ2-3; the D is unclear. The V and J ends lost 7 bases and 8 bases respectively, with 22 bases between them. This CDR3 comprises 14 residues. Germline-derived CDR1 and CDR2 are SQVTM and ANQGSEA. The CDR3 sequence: CSAHPPGPYFTQYF. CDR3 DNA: TGCAGCGCCCATCCTCCGGGCCCTTATTTTACGCAGTATTTT.

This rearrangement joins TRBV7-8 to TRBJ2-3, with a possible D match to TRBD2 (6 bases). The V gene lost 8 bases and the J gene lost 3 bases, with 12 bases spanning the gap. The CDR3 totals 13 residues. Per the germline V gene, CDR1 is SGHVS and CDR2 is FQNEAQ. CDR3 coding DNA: TGTGCCAGCGGGGGACTTGAGACAGATACGCAGTATTTT. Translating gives CASGGLETDTQYF. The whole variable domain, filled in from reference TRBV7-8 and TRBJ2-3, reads GAGVSQSPRYKVAKRGQDVALRCDPISGHVSLFWYQQALGQGPEFLTYFQNEAQLDKSGLPSDRFFAERPEGSVSTLKIQRTQQEDSAVYLCASGGLETDTQYFGPGTRLTVL.

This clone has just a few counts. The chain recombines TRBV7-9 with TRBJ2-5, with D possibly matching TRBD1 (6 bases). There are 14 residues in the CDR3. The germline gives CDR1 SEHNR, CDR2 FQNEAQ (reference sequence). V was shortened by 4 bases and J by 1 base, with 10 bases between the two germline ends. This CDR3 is CASSSPDSQETQYF. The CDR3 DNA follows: TGTGCCAGCAGCTCACCGGACAGCCAAGAGACCCAGTACTTC. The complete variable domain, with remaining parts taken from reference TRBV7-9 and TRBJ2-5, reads DTGVSQNPRHKITKRGQNVTFRCDPISEHNRLYWYRQTLGQGPEFLTYFQNEAQLEKSRLLSDRFSAERPKGSFSTLEIQRTEQGDSAMYLCASSSPDSQETQYFGPGTRLLVL.

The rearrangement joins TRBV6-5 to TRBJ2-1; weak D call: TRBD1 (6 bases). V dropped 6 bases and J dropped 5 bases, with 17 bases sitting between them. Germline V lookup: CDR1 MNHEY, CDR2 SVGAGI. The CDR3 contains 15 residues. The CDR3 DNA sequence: TGTGCCAGCAGCCCCTACAGGGCAGGTAACAATGAGCAGTTCTTC. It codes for CASSPYRAGNNEQFF.

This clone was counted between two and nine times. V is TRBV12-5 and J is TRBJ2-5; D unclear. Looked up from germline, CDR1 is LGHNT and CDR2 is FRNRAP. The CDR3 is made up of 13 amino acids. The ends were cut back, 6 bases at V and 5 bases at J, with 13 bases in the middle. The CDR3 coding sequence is TGTGCTAGTGGCCCATTCTCGAGGGAGACCCAGTACTTC. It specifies CASGPFSRETQYF.

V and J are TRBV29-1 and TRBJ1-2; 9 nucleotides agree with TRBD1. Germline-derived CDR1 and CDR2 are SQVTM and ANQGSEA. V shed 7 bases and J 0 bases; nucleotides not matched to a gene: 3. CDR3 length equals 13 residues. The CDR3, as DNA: TGCAGCGCCAGGACAGGGGCTAACTATGGCTACACCTTC. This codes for CSARTGANYGYTF. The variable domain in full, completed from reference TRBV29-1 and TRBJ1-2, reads SAVISQKPSRDICQRGTSLTIQCQVDSQVTMMFWYRQQPGQSLTLIATANQGSEATYESGFVIDKFPISRPNLTFSTLTVSNMSPEDSSIYLCSARTGANYGYTFGSGTRLTVV.